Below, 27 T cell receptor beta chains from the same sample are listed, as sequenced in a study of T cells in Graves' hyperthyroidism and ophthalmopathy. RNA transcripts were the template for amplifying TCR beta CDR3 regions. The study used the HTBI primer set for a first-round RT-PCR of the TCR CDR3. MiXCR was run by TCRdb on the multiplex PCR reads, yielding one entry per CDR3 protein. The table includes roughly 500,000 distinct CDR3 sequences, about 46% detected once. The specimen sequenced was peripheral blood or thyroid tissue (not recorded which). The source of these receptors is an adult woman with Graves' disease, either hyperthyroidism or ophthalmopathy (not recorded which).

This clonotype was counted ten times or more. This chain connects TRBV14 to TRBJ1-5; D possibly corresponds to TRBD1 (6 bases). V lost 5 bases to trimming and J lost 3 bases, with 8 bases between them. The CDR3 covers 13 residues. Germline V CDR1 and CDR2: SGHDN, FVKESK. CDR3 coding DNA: TGTGCCAGCAGCATGGGACACAATCAGCCCCAGCATTTT. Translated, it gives CASSMGHNQPQHF.

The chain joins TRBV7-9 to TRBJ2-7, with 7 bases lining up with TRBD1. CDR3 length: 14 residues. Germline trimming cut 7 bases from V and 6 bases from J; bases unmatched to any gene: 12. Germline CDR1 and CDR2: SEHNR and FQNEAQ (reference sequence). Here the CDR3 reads CASIARGTEAEQYF. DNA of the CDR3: TGTGCCAGCATAGCCAGGGGGACAGAGGCCGAGCAGTACTTC.

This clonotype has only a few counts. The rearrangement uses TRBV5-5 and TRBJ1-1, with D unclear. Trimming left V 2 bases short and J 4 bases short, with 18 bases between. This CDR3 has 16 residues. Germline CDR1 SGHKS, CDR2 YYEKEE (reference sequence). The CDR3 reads CASSLWLNPAGTEAFF. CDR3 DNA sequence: TGTGCCAGCAGCTTATGGTTGAACCCAGCGGGCACTGAAGCTTTCTTT.

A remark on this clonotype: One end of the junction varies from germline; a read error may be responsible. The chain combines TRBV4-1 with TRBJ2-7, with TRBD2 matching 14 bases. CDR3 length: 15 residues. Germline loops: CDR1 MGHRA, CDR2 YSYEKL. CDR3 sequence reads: CASNQGLAGGYEQYF. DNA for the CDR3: TGCGCCAGCAACCAAGGACTAGCGGGAGGTTACGAGCAGTACTTC.

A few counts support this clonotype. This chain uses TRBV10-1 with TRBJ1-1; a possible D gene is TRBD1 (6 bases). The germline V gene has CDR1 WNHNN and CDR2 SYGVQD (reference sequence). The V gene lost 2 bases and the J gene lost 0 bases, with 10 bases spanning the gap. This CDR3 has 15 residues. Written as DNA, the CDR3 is TGCGCCAGCAGTGAGGGGGGGACACTGAACACTGAAGCTTTCTTT. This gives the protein CASSEGGTLNTEAFF.

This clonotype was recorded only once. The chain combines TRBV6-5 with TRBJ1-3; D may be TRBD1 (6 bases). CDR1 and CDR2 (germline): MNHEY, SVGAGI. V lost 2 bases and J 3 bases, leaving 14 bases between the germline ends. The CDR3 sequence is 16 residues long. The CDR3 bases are TGTGCCAGCAGTTACGGAAATCCACAGGGTGGAAACACCATATATTTT. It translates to CASSYGNPQGGNTIYF.

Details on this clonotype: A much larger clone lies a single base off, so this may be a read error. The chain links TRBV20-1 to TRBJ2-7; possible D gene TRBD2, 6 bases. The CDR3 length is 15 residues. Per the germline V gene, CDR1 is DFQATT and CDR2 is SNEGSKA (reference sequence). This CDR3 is CSARDAAGISYEHYF. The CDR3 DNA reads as TGCAGTGCTAGAGATGCGGCGGGAATCTCCTACGAGCACTACTTC.

The CDR3: CASSLEVADTQYF. The CDR3, as DNA: TGTGCCAGCAGCTTAGAGGTGGCGGATACGCAGTATTTT. The chain is built from TRBV7-2 and TRBJ2-3, with D uncertain. The CDR3 is 13 amino acids. Germline-derived CDR1 and CDR2 are SGHTA and FQGNSA. Trimming took off 1 base at V and 6 bases at J, with 8 bases between the two ends.

The CDR3 spells CASGTEGLNYGYTF. CDR3 in DNA: TGTGCCAGCGGGACCGAGGGACTGAACTATGGCTACACCTTC. The gene calls are TRBV28 and TRBJ1-2, with a tentative D call TRBD1 (5 bases). The germline gives CDR1 MDHEN, CDR2 SYDVKM. With 8 bases removed from V and 2 bases from J, the gap between germline ends came to 15 bases. The CDR3 runs 14 residues.

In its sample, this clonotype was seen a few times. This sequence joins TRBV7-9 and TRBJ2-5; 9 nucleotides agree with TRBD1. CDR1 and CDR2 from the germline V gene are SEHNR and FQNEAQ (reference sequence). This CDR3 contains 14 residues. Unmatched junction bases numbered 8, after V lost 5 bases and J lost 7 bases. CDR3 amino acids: CASSGDRERRTQYF. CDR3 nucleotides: TGTGCCAGCAGCGGGGACAGGGAGAGGAGGACCCAGTACTTC. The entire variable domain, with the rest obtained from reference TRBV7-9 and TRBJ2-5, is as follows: DTGVSQNPRHKITKRGQNVTFRCDPISEHNRLYWYRQTLGQGPEFLTYFQNEAQLEKSRLLSDRFSAERPKGSFSTLEIQRTEQGDSAMYLCASSGDRERRTQYFGPGTRLLVL.

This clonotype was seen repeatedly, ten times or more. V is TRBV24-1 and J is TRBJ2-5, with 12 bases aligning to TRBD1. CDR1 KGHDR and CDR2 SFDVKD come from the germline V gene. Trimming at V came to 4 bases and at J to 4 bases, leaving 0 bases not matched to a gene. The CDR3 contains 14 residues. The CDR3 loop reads CATSEGQGAETQYF. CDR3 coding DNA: TGTGCCACCAGTGAGGGACAGGGGGCAGAGACCCAGTACTTC.

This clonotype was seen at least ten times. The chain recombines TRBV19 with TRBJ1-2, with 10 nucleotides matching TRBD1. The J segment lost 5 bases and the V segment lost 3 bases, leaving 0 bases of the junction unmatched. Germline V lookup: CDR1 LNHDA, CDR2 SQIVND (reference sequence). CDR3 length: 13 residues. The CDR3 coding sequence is TGTGCCAGTAGTATGGACAGGGGGTATGGCTACACCTTC. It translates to CASSMDRGYGYTF.

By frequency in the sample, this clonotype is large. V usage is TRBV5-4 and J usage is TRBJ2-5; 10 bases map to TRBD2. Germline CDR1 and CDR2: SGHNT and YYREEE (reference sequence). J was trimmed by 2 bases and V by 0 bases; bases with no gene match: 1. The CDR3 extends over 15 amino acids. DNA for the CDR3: TGTGCCAGCAGCTTGGTACTAGCGGGACAAGAGACCCAGTACTTC. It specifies CASSLVLAGQETQYF.

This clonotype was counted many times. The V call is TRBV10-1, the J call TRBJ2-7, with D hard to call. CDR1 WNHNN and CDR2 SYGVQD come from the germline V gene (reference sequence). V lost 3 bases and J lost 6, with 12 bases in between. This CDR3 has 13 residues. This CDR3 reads CASSESLPGEQYF. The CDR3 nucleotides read TGCGCCAGCAGTGAATCCTTACCGGGCGAGCAGTACTTC.

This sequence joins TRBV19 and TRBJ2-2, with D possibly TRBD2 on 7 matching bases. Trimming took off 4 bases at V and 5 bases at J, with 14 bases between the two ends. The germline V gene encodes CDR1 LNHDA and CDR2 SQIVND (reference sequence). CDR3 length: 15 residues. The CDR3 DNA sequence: TGTGCCAGTAGTAGGGGGGGGCAACGAACCGGGGAGCTGTTTTTT. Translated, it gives CASSRGGQRTGELFF.

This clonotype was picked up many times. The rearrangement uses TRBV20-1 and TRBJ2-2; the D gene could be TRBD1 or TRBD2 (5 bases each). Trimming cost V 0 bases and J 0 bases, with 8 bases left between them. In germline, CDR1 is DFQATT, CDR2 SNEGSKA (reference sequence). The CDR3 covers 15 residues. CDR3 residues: CSARDPGPNTGELFF. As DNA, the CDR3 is TGCAGTGCTAGAGATCCGGGACCGAACACCGGGGAGCTGTTTTTT.

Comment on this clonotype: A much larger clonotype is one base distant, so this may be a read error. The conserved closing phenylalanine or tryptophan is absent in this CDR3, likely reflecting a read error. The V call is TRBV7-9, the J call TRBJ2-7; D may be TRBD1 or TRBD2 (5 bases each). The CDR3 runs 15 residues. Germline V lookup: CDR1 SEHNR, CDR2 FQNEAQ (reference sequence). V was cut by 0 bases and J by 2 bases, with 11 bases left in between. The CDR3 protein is CASSLAGTVAYEQYL. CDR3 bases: TGTGCCAGCAGCTTAGCCGGGACGGTTGCCTACGAGCAGTACCTC.

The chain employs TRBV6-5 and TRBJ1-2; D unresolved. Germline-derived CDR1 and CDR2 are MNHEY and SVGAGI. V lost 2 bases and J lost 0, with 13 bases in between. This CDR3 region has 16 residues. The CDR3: CASSYMAVSSNYGYTF. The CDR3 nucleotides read TGTGCCAGCAGTTACATGGCCGTTTCGTCTAACTATGGCTACACCTTC.

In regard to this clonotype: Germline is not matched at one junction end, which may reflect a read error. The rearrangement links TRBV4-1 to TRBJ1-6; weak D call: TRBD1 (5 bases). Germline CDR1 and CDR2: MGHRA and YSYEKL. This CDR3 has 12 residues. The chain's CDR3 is CASTQIGEALHF. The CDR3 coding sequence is TGTGCCAGCACCCAAATAGGGGAGGCCCTCCACTTT.

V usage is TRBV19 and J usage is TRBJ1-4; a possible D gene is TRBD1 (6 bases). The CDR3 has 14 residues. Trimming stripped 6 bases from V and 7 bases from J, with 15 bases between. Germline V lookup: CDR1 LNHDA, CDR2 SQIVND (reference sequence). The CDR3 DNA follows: TGTGCCAGTAGGAGCGGGGGGGCGAGTGAAAAACTGTTTTTT. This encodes CASRSGGASEKLFF.

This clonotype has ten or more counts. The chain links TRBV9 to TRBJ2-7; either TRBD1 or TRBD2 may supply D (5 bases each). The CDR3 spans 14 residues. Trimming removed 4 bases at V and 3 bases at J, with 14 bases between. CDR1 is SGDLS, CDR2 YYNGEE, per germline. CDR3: CASSPGTASYEQYF. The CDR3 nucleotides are TGTGCCAGCAGCCCAGGGACGGCAAGCTACGAGCAGTACTTC.

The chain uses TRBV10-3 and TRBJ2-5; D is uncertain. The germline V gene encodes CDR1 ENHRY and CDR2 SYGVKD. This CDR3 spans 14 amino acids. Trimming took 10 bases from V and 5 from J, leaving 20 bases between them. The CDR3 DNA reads TGTGCCACCTCCCCCTTTGGGCGACGGGAGACCCAGTACTTC. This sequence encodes CATSPFGRRETQYF.

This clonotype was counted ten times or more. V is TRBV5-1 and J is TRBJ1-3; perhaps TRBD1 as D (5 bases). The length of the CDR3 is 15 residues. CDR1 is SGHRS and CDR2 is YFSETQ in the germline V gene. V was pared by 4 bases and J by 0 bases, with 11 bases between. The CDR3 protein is CASSRDGDSGNTIYF. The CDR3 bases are TGCGCCAGCAGCCGGGACGGGGACTCTGGAAACACCATATATTTT. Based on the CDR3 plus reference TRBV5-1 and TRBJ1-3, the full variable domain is KAGVTQTPRYLIKTRGQQVTLSCSPISGHRSVSWYQQTPGQGLQFLFEYFSETQRNKGNFPGRFSGRQFSNSRSEMNVSTLELGDSALYLCASSRDGDSGNTIYFGEGSWLTVV.

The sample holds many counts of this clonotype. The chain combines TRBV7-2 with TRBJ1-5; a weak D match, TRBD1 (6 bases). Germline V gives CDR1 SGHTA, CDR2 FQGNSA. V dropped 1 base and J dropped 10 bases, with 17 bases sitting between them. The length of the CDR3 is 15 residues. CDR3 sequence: CASSLEGGPGFPQHF. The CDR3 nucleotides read TGTGCCAGCAGCTTAGAGGGGGGACCAGGCTTCCCCCAGCATTTT.

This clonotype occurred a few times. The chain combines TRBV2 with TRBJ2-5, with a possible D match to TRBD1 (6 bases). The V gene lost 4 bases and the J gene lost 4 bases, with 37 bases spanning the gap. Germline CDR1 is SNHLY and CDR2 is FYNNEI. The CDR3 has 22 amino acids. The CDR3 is CASSGQGVTGFQEIETRETQYF. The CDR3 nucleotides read TGTGCCAGCAGTGGCCAGGGAGTAACAGGGTTCCAAGAGATTGAGACGCGAGAGACCCAGTACTTC.

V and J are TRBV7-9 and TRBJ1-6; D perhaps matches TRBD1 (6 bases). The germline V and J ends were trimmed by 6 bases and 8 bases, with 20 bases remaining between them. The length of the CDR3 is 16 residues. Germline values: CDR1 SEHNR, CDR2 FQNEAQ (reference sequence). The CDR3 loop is CASSFPPGRGDSPLHF. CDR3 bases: TGTGCCAGCAGTTTCCCCCCTGGCAGGGGTGATTCACCCCTCCACTTT.

This CDR3 reads CASRTSGTSYEQYF. The CDR3 DNA sequence: TGTGCCAGTAGGACTAGCGGTACCTCCTACGAGCAGTACTTC. The chain carries TRBV19 and TRBJ2-7; 9 bases are shared with TRBD2. CDR3 length equals 14 residues. Per the germline V gene, CDR1 is LNHDA and CDR2 is SQIVND (reference sequence). Losses at the gene ends were 6 bases for V and 0 bases for J; bases not matched to a gene: 3.